This T cell receptor (beta chain) was recovered during a study of T-cell reconstitution after alpha-beta-depleted transplantation in children. Unique molecular identifiers tagged the TCRbeta library. TCRdb called the PCR reads again in MiXCR, with one record for every CDR3 protein. The sample lists about 610,000 distinct CDR3 sequences; over 9.5% were seen once. This clonotype was recorded at least ten times. The TCR originated in a human donor who donated a stem cell graft to a child with acute myeloid leukemia. The sample consisted of PBMCs from the stem cell graft donor, taken from the stem cell graft.

CDR3 bases: TGCGCCAGCAGCCGCGACAGGGGGCCCACCGGGGAGCTGTTTTTT. Translated, it gives CASSRDRGPTGELFF. The chain carries TRBV4-3 and TRBJ2-2, with 10 nucleotides matching TRBD1. CDR3 length: 15 residues. The V segment lost 4 bases and the J segment 4 bases; nucleotides outside the gene matches: 3. Germline V gene lookup returns CDR1 LGHNA and CDR2 YSLEER.